This T cell receptor beta chain emerged from a study of molecular identifiers for immune sequencing clone quantification (dated by TCRdb to between 2017 and 2018). As for the study more broadly: For a replicate experiment, RNA from roughly 18,000 or 92,000 naive CD8 T cells was divided into five aliquots, and four of the five aliquots were sequenced. This methods study used CD8 T cells to benchmark TCR RNA copy counting and molecular-identifier clustering-based TCR repertoire sequencing (MIDCIRS). Results and caveats for the whole study, not just this receptor: The naive libraries included spiked-in Jurkat TCR RNA (about nine copies' worth), and this RNA is not part of the donor repertoire. Identical TCR molecules sharing a barcode could cause highly expanded clone sizes to be underestimated. Modeling gave about 3.3 recovered TCR RNA copies per cell versus about 10 by digital PCR, implying around 31% capture efficiency. Spiked-in Jurkat TCR RNA equal to a single cell's worth was reported to be detectable even within one million naive CD8 T cells. In CMV-specific effector cells, clones with more than 20 RNA copies contained over 97% of molecules, whereas in naive cells such clones contained under 1% of molecules. When barcode sub-clustering was left out, chimeric consensus sequences inflated TCR diversity, with chimeras reaching as high as 47%.

This clonotype was counted at least ten times. Its antigen specificity is not known. Base qualities are not provided; no much larger clone lies one nucleotide away. Receptor libraries were prepared by PCR. Sequencer: Illumina HiSeq 4000. Preparation of bulk TCR libraries followed a previously described approach, with the TCR primers listed in Table S5. The Qiagen AllPrep DNA/RNA kit was used to purify total RNA. Before analysis, reads from multiple sequencing runs of the same library were pooled. In the paper's pipeline: Reads were retained only if the reads had an exact TCR constant sequence, and the retained reads were trimmed to 150 nt and grouped according to their 12-nt molecular barcodes. Reads within each barcode group were sub-clustered using a 15% Levenshtein threshold, and quality-weighted consensus sequences were constructed for each RNA molecule. Non-functional sequences were filtered out, along with any lower-count sequence sitting one edit away from another sequence. Barcode sub-clusters with fewer than 20% of the maximum read count were removed, based on fitting two negative binomial distributions. TCRdb reprocessed the public reads (quality trimming at Q25 with fastp, clone calling with MiXCR) and kept in-frame beta chains. Under each unique CDR3 protein, matching rows form one entry showing the most common genes and DNA. It is TCRdb's table, rather than the study itself, that gives the V and J calls and clone size. In all, the sample holds just under 650,000 distinct CDR3 sequences, and 15% to 20% of those were seen once. The ten largest clonotypes hold 0.85% of the sample.

From its cysteine to its phenylalanine, the CDR3 spans 18 amino acids. Only CDR3 DNA is held: 54 bases, read in frame from base 1. Via the germline V gene, CDR1 is SGHTA and CDR2 FQGNSA. The junction shows trimming of 5 bases on V and 1 base on J, and the gene matches do not reach 6 bases of it. Libraries of naive CD8 T cells were built from around 20,000 to 1,000,000 sorted cells, with 10%, 30% or 50% of the purified RNA used. Naive CD8 T cells, defined as CD8+CD4-CCR7+CD45RA+, were FACS-sorted into RLT Plus buffer on a BD FACSAria II. Detection sensitivity was tested by spiking Jurkat RNA equal to ten or so TCR copies' worth into samples containing 20,000-1,000,000 naive CD8 T cells. Enrichment of CD8 T cells was done with RosetteSep CD8+ T Cell Enrichment Cocktail plus Ficoll-Paque, and ACK red cell lysis came afterward.

Sample: naive CD8+ T cells from blood, with Jurkat cell RNA spiked in. The sample's cell subset or site label, decoded: FACS-sorted CD8+CD4-CCR7+CD45RA+ naive T cells. This TCR came from a human donor in good health. Some libraries in this study had Jurkat cell RNA spiked in. The chain is encoded by TRBV7-2 joined to TRBJ2-1, with 15 junctional bases fitting TRBD2. The CDR3 reads as follows: CASSPGLAGGRSYNEQFF. In nucleotides, the sequence is TGTGCCAGCAGCCCCGGACTAGCGGGGGGGCGGTCCTACAATGAGCAGTTCTTC.